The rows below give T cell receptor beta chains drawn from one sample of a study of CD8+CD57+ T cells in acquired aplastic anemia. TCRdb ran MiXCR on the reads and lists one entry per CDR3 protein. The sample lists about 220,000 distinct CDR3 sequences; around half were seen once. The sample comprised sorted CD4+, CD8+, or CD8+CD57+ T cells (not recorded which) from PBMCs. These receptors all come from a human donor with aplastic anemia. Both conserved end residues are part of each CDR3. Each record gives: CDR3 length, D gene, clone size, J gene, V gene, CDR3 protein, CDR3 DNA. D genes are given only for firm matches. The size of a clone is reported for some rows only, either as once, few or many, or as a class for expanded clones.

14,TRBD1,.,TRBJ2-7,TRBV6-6,CASRARQGYYEQYF,TGTGCCAGCAGAGCCCGACAGGGGTACTACGAGCAGTACTTC
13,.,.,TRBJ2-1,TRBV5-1,CASSPSGANEQFF,TGCGCCAGCAGCCCTTCCGGTGCCAATGAGCAGTTCTTC
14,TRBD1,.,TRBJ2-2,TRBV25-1,CASSASGGPGELFF,TGTGCCAGCAGTGCGTCAGGGGGCCCCGGGGAGCTGTTTTTT
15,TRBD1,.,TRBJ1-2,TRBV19,CASSISGTGNYGYTF,TGTGCCAGTAGTATCTCTGGGACAGGGAACTATGGCTACACCTTC
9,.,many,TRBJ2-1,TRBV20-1,CSAYNEQFF,TGCAGTGCTTATAATGAGCAGTTCTTC
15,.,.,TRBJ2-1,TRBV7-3,CASSFSASSYNEQFF,TGTGCCAGCAGCTTTTCGGCCAGCTCCTACAATGAGCAGTTCTTC
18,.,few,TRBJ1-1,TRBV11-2,CASSLCSRCRGVVTEAFF,TGTGCCAGCAGCCTATGCAGCAGATGTAGGGGGGTGGTCACTGAAGCTTTCTTT
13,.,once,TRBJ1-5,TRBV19,CASNKEGDQPQHF,TGTGCCAGTAACAAGGAAGGCGATCAGCCCCAGCATTTT
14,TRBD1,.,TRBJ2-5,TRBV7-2,CASSSGTAPETQYF,TGTGCCAGCAGCTCCGGGACAGCCCCAGAGACCCAGTACTTC
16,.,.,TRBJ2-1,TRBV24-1,CATSDLPRDGYNEQFF,TGTGCCACCAGTGATTTGCCTCGGGACGGCTACAATGAGCAGTTCTTC
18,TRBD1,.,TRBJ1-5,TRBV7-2,CASSPGTATGYSNQPQHF,TGTGCCAGCAGTCCCGGGACAGCGACCGGATATAGCAATCAGCCCCAGCATTTT
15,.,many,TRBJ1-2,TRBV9,CASSAPVEGVYGYTF,TGTGCCAGCAGCGCCCCTGTAGAGGGAGTCTATGGCTACACCTTC
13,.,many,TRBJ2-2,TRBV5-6,CASSWMNTGELFF,TGTGCCAGCAGCTGGATGAACACCGGGGAGCTGTTTTTT
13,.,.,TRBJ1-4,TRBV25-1,CASSDPLTEKLFF,TGTGCCAGCAGTGACCCTTTGACAGAAAAACTGTTTTTT